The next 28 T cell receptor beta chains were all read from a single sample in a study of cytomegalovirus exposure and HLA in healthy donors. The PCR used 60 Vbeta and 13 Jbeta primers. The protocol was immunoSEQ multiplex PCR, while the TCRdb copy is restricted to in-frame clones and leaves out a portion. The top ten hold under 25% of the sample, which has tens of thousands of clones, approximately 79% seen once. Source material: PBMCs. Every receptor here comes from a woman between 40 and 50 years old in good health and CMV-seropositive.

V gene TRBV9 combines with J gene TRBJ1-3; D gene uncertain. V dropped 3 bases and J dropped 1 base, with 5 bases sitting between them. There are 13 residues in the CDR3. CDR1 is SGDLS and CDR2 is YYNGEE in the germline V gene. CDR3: CASSAGSGNTIYF. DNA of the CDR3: TGTGCCAGCAGCGCCGGGTCTGGAAACACCATATATTTT.

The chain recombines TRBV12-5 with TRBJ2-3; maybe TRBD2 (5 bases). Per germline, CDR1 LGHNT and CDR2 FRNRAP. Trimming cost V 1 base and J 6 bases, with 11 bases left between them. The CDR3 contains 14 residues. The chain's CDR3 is CASGLALAADTQYF. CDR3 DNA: TGTGCTAGTGGTTTGGCTCTAGCAGCCGATACGCAGTATTTT.

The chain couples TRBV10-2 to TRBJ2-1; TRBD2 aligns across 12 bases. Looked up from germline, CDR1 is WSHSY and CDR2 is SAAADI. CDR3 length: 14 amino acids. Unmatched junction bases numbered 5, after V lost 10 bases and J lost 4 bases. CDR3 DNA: TGCGCCACCAGACTAGCGGGGGATTACAATGAGCAGTTCTTC. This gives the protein CATRLAGDYNEQFF.

The CDR3 bases are TGCAGCGTCGAACCCATGACAGGGAACCAAGAGACCCAGTACTTC. Protein sequence: CSVEPMTGNQETQYF. This sequence joins TRBV29-1 and TRBJ2-5; TRBD1 aligns across 7 bases. Germline V gene data show CDR1 as SQVTM and CDR2 as ANQGSEA. V trimming: 6 bases; J trimming: 0 bases; junction bases outside the gene matches: 10. The CDR3 length is 15 residues.

For the CDR3, the DNA is TGTGCCAGCTCACCGACCGGGGAGGGCTACGAGCAGTACTTC. This codes for CASSPTGEGYEQYF. The chain employs TRBV6-5 and TRBJ2-7; 7 nucleotides agree with TRBD2. Trimming took 8 bases from V and 3 from J; bases not matched to a gene: 10. Germline values: CDR1 MNHEY, CDR2 SVGAGI. CDR3 length equals 14 residues.

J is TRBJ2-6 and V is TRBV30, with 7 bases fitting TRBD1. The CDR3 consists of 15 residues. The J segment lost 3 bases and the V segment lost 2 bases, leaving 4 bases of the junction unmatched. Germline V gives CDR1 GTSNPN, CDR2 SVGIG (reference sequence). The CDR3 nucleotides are TGTGCCTGGAGTCCCACAGGGGATGGGGCCAACGTCCTGACTTTC. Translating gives CAWSPTGDGANVLTF.

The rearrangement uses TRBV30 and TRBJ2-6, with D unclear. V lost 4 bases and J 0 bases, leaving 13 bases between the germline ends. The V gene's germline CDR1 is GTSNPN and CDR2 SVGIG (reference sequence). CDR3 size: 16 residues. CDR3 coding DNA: TGTGCCTGGAAAGAACAGCCGAGCTCTGGGGCCAACGTCCTGACTTTC. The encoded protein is CAWKEQPSSGANVLTF.

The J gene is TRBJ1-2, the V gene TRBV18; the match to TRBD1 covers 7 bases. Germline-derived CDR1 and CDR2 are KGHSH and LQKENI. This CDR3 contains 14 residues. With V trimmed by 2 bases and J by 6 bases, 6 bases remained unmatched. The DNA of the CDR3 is TGTGCCAGCTCACCATCGACAGGGCCTCATGGCTACACCTTC. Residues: CASSPSTGPHGYTF.

In nucleotides, the CDR3 is TGTGCCAGCAGCTTCGGCCGTCTAGCGGGGGCATACGAGCAGTACTTC. Protein: CASSFGRLAGAYEQYF. The chain links TRBV13 to TRBJ2-7; 10 bases align to TRBD2. The germline V gene has CDR1 PRHDT and CDR2 FYEKMQ (reference sequence). The V segment lost 3 bases and the J segment 4 bases; nucleotides outside the gene matches: 9. CDR3 size: 16 residues.

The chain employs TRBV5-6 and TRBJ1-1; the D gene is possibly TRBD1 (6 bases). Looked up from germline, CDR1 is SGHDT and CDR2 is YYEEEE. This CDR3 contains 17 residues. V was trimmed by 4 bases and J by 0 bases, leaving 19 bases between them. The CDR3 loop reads CASSLTFVGQMNTEAFF. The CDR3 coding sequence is TGTGCCAGCAGCCTAACCTTTGTGGGACAAATGAACACTGAAGCTTTCTTT.

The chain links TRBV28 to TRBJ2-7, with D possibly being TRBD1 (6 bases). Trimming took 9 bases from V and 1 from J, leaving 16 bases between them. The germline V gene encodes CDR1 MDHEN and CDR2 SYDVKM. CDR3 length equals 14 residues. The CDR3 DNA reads TGTGCCAGTCGGACAGCCGGGCCGTCCTACGAGCAGTACTTC. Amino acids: CASRTAGPSYEQYF.

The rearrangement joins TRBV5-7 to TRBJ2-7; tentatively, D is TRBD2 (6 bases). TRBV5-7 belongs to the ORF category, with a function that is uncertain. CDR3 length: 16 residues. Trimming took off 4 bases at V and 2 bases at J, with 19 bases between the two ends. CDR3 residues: CASSPNLAGRPYEQYF. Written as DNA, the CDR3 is TGTGCCAGCAGCCCCAACTTGGCGGGGAGACCCTACGAGCAGTACTTC.

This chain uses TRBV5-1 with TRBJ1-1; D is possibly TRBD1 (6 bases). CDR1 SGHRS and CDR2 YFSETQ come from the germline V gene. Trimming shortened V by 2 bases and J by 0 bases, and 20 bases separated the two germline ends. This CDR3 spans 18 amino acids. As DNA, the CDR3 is TGCGCCAGCAGCTTACTAGGGGGTGGGCTGGGGATGAACACTGAAGCTTTCTTT. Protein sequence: CASSLLGGGLGMNTEAFF.

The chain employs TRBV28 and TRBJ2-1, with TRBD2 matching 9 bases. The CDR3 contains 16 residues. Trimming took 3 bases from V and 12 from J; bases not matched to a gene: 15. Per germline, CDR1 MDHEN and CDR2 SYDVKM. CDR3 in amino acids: CASSFVHAAGGGGQFF. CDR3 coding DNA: TGTGCCAGCAGTTTTGTTCACGCGGCGGGAGGGGGTGGGCAGTTCTTC.

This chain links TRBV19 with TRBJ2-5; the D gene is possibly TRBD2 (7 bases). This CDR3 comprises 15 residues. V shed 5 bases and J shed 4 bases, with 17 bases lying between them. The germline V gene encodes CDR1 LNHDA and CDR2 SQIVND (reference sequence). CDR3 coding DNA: TGTGCCAGTAGTGGGCCCCTCGGGGGGCTAGAGACCCAGTACTTC. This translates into CASSGPLGGLETQYF.

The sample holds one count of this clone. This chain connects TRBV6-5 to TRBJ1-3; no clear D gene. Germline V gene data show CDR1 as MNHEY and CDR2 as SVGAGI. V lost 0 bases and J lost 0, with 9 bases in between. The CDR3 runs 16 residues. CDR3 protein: CASSYSMTYSGNTIYF. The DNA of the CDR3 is TGTGCCAGCAGTTACTCGATGACATACTCTGGAAACACCATATATTTT.

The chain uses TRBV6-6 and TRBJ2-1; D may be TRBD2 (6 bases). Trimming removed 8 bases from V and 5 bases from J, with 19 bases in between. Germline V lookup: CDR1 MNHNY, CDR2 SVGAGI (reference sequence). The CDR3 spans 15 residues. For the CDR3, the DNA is TGTGCCAGCCAGCTTTATGGCGGGATCGACAATGAGCAGTTCTTC. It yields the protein CASQLYGGIDNEQFF.

The CDR3 bases are TGTGCCAGCAGTGGACAGGTTAATCAGCCCCAGCATTTT. It encodes CASSGQVNQPQHF. The V call is TRBV2, the J call TRBJ1-5; possible D gene TRBD1, 6 bases. This CDR3 comprises 13 residues. The germline V gene has CDR1 SNHLY and CDR2 FYNNEI. Trimming took 4 bases from V and 4 from J, leaving 8 bases between them. The full variable domain, with the rest looked up from reference TRBV2 and TRBJ1-5, is EPEVTQTPSHQVTQMGQEVILRCVPISNHLYFYWYRQILGQKVEFLVSFYNNEISEKSEIFDDQFSVERPDGSNFTLKIRSTKLEDSAMYFCASSGQVNQPQHFGDGTRLSIL.

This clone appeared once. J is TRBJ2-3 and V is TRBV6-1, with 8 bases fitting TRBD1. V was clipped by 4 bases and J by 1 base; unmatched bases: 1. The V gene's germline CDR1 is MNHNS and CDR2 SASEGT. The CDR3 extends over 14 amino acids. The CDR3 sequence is CASSGGQGTDTQYF. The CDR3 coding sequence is TGTGCCAGCAGTGGGGGACAGGGCACAGATACGCAGTATTTT.

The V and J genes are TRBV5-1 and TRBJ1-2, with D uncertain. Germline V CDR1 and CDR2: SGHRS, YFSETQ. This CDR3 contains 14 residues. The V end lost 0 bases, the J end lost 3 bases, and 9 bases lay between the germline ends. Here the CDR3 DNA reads TGCGCCAGCAGCTTGGAGCCGGGTTACTATGGCTACACCTTC. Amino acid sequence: CASSLEPGYYGYTF.

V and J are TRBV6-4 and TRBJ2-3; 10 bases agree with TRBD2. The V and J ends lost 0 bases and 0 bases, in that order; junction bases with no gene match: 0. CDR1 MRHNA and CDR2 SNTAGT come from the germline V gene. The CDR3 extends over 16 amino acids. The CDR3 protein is CASSDSTSGSTDTQYF. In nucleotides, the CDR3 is TGTGCCAGCAGTGACTCGACTAGCGGGAGCACAGATACGCAGTATTTT.

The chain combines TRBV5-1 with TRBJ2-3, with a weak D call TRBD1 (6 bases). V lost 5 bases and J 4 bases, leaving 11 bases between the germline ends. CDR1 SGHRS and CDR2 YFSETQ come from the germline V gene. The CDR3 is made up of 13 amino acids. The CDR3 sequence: CASRRTAADTQYF. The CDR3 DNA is TGCGCCAGCAGACGGACAGCCGCAGATACGCAGTATTTT.

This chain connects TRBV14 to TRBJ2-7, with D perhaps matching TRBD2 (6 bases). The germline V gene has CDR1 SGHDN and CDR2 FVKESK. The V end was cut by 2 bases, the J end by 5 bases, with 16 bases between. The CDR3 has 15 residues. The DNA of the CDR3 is TGTGCCAGCAGCCAATGGGGCGGGATGGGCCACGAGCAGTACTTC. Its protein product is CASSQWGGMGHEQYF.

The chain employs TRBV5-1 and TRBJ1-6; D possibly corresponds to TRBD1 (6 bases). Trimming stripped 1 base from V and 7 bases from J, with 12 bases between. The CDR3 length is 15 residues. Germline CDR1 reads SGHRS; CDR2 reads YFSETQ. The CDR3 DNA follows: TGCGCCAGCAGCTTGCTGGGGGACACAAATTCACCCCTCCACTTT. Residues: CASSLLGDTNSPLHF. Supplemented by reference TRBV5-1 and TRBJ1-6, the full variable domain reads KAGVTQTPRYLIKTRGQQVTLSCSPISGHRSVSWYQQTPGQGLQFLFEYFSETQRNKGNFPGRFSGRQFSNSRSEMNVSTLELGDSALYLCASSLLGDTNSPLHFGNGTRLTVT.

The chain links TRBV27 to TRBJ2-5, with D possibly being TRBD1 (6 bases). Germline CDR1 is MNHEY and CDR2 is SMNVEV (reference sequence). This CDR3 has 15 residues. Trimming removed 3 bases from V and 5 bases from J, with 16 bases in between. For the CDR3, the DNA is TGTGCCAGCAGTTTGGGGGCGACAGGCTCGGAGACCCAGTACTTC. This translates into CASSLGATGSETQYF.

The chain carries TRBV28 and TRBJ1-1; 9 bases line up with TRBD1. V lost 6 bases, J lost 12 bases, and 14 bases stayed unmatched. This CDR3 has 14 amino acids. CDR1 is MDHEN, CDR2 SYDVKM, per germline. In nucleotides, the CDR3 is TGTGCCAGCAGCACGTTTTCATCGGGGACAGGGACTTTCTTT. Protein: CASSTFSSGTGTFF.

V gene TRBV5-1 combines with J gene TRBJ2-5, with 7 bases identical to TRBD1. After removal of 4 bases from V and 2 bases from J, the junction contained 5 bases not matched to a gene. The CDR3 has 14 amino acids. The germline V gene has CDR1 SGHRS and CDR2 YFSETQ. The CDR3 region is CASSGATGQETQYF. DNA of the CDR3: TGCGCCAGCAGCGGCGCGACAGGGCAAGAGACCCAGTACTTC.

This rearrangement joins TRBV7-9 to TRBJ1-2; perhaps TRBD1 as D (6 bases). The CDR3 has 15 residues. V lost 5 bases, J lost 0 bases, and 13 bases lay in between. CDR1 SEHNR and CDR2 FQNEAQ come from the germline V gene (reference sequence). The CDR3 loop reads CASSPWTEANYGYTF. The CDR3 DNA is TGTGCCAGCAGCCCCTGGACAGAAGCTAACTATGGCTACACCTTC.